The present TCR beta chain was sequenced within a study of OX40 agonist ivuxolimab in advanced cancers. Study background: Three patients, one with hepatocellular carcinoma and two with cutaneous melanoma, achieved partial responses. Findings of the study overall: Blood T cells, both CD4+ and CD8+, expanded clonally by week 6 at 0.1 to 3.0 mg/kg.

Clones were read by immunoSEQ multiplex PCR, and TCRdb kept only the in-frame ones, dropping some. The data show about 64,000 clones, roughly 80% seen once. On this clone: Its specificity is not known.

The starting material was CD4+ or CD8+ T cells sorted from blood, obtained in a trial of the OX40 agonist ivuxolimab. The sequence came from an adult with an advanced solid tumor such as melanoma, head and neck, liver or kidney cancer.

The CDR3 loop reads CASSLAYETQYF. The CDR3 DNA is TGTGCCAGCAGCTTGGCGTACGAGACCCAGTACTTC. V and J are TRBV5-4 and TRBJ2-5; D is unresolved. Trimming shortened V by 0 bases and J by 5 bases, and 5 bases separated the two germline ends. The CDR3 is 12 amino acids. Germline V CDR1 and CDR2: SGHNT, YYREEE (reference sequence).